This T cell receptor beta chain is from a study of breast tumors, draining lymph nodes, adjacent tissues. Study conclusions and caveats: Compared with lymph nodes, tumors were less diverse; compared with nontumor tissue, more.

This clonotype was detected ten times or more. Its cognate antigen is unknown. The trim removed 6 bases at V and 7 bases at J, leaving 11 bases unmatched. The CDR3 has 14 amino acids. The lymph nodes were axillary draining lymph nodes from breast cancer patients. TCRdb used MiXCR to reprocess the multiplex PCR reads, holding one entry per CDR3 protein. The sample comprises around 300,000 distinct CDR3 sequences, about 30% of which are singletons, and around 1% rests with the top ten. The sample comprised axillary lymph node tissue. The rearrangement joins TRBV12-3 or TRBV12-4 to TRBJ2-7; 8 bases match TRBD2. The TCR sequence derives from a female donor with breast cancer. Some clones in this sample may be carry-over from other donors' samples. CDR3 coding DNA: TGTGCCAGCAGAAAAGCGGGAGAACAGAAAGAGCAGTACTTC. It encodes CASRKAGEQKEQYF.